A selection of T cell receptor beta chains follows, all from one sample in a study of T-cell memory formation after mild COVID-19. MiXCR, applied by TCRdb to the 5' RACE reads, yields one record per CDR3 protein. Among roughly 220,000 distinct CDR3 sequences listed, 9.5% were seen once. Sequencing input: PBMCs or a T cell subset sorted from them (not recorded which). The receptors here all came from a man between 18 and 35 years old who had mild COVID-19 (a few samples of this study predate the infection). Cell type and time point are not known. CDR3s include the opening cysteine and the closing phenylalanine or tryptophan. A D gene is named only where the DNA matches it firmly. A row's size may be missing; if present it is once, few, many or a size class.

cdr3_aa: CASSPHPPDSTDTQYF; cdr3_nt: TGTGCCAGCTCACCGCACCCCCCAGACAGCACAGATACGCAGTATTTT; v_call: TRBV18; clone_size: few; d_call: -; j_call: TRBJ2-3
cdr3_aa: CASSLVSSYNEQFF; cdr3_nt: TGTGCCAGCAGTTTAGTAAGCTCCTACAATGAGCAGTTCTTC; v_call: TRBV12-3/TRBV12-4; clone_size: many; d_call: -; j_call: TRBJ2-1
cdr3_aa: CASSTYGAYTEAFF; cdr3_nt: TGTGCCAGCAGCACTTACGGGGCGTATACTGAAGCTTTCTTT; v_call: TRBV6-6; clone_size: -; d_call: -; j_call: TRBJ1-1
cdr3_aa: CASSLDRGGLGGQYF; cdr3_nt: TGCGCCAGCAGCCTGGACAGGGGAGGCCTTGGGGGGCAGTACTTC; v_call: TRBV5-1; clone_size: many; d_call: TRBD1; j_call: TRBJ2-7
cdr3_aa: CASTPTGGHLGPYF; cdr3_nt: TGTGCCAGCACCCCGACAGGGGGCCACCTTGGCCCGTACTTC; v_call: TRBV12-3/TRBV12-4; clone_size: few; d_call: TRBD1; j_call: TRBJ2-7
cdr3_aa: CASSQDHRGPYYGYTF; cdr3_nt: TGCGCCAGCAGCCAAGATCACCGGGGGCCTTACTATGGCTACACCTTC; v_call: TRBV4-1; clone_size: many; d_call: -; j_call: TRBJ1-2
cdr3_aa: CASSHGKVRETQYF; cdr3_nt: TGCGCCAGCAGCCATGGCAAGGTACGGGAGACCCAGTACTTC; v_call: TRBV5-1; clone_size: few; d_call: -; j_call: TRBJ2-5
cdr3_aa: CASSQPGLGVTDTQYF; cdr3_nt: TGTGCCAGCAGCCAACCGGGACTAGGAGTCACAGATACGCAGTATTTT; v_call: TRBV3-1; clone_size: few; d_call: TRBD2; j_call: TRBJ2-3
cdr3_aa: CASSPKRLGAGNEQFF; cdr3_nt: TGTGCCAGCAGCCCAAAAAGGCTGGGGGCGGGAAATGAGCAGTTCTTC; v_call: TRBV7-6; clone_size: few; d_call: -; j_call: TRBJ2-1
cdr3_aa: CASSTDGGNGYTF; cdr3_nt: TGTGCCAGCAGTACGGACGGCGGCAATGGCTACACCTTC; v_call: TRBV6-2/TRBV6-3; clone_size: -; d_call: -; j_call: TRBJ1-2
cdr3_aa: CASSATDGAGELFF; cdr3_nt: TGTGCCAGCAGCGCGACAGACGGAGCCGGGGAGCTGTTTTTT; v_call: TRBV25-1; clone_size: few; d_call: -; j_call: TRBJ2-2
cdr3_aa: CASSSGLTEAFF; cdr3_nt: TGCGCCAGCAGCTCGGGTTTGACTGAAGCTTTCTTT; v_call: TRBV5-1; clone_size: few; d_call: -; j_call: TRBJ1-1
cdr3_aa: CSANNPQGARGTEAFF; cdr3_nt: TGCAGTGCTAATAACCCACAGGGGGCACGCGGGACTGAAGCTTTCTTT; v_call: TRBV20-1; clone_size: many; d_call: TRBD1; j_call: TRBJ1-1
cdr3_aa: CATSRAGIEQETQYF; cdr3_nt: TGTGCCACCAGCAGAGCGGGGATAGAACAAGAGACCCAGTACTTC; v_call: TRBV15; clone_size: -; d_call: -; j_call: TRBJ2-5
cdr3_aa: CASSLRRTGANVLTF; cdr3_nt: TGTGCCAGCAGCTTGCGACGTACTGGGGCCAACGTCCTGACTTTC; v_call: TRBV7-9; clone_size: few; d_call: -; j_call: TRBJ2-6
cdr3_aa: CASSSGMGKNIQYF; cdr3_nt: TGTGCCAGCAGCTCGGGGATGGGCAAAAACATTCAGTACTTC; v_call: TRBV7-9; clone_size: -; d_call: -; j_call: TRBJ2-4
cdr3_aa: CASSGGRIYGYTF; cdr3_nt: TGTGCCAGCAGCGGCGGACGCATCTATGGCTACACCTTC; v_call: TRBV11-1; clone_size: few; d_call: -; j_call: TRBJ1-2
cdr3_aa: CASSLGGTPAEKLFF; cdr3_nt: TGCGCCAGCAGCCTCGGGGGAACTCCGGCCGAAAAACTGTTTTTT; v_call: TRBV4-3; clone_size: -; d_call: -; j_call: TRBJ1-4
cdr3_aa: CASSQVGLDTQYF; cdr3_nt: TGCGCCAGCAGCCAAGTAGGACTGGATACGCAGTATTTT; v_call: TRBV4-3; clone_size: many; d_call: -; j_call: TRBJ2-3
cdr3_aa: CASSVLGSSAEKLFF; cdr3_nt: TGTGCCAGCAGTGTCCTTGGCTCCTCCGCTGAAAAACTGTTTTTT; v_call: TRBV6-1; clone_size: few; d_call: -; j_call: TRBJ1-4
cdr3_aa: CSDRRAVNYGYTF; cdr3_nt: TGCAGCGATCGCAGAGCCGTCAACTATGGCTACACCTTC; v_call: TRBV29-1; clone_size: -; d_call: -; j_call: TRBJ1-2
cdr3_aa: CSASPAGNYEQYF; cdr3_nt: TGCAGTGCTAGTCCAGCGGGGAACTACGAGCAGTACTTC; v_call: TRBV20-1; clone_size: -; d_call: TRBD2; j_call: TRBJ2-7
cdr3_aa: CSGGQGETDTQYF; cdr3_nt: TGCAGCGGGGGACAGGGGGAAACAGATACGCAGTATTTT; v_call: TRBV29-1; clone_size: few; d_call: TRBD1; j_call: TRBJ2-3
cdr3_aa: CASSLFGSNLYNEQFF; cdr3_nt: TGTGCCAGCAGCTTATTCGGTTCGAACCTCTACAATGAGCAGTTCTTC; v_call: TRBV11-2; clone_size: few; d_call: -; j_call: TRBJ2-1
cdr3_aa: CASSHRDRGTEAFF; cdr3_nt: TGCGCCAGCAGCCACCGGGACAGGGGCACTGAAGCTTTCTTT; v_call: TRBV4-3; clone_size: few; d_call: TRBD1; j_call: TRBJ1-1
cdr3_aa: CASSLASRGLGETQYF; cdr3_nt: TGTGCCAGCAGCTTAGCGTCTCGTGGCTTAGGGGAGACCCAGTACTTC; v_call: TRBV7-7; clone_size: -; d_call: -; j_call: TRBJ2-5
cdr3_aa: CAISESGGWRYGYTF; cdr3_nt: TGTGCCATCAGTGAGTCGGGAGGATGGAGATATGGCTACACCTTC; v_call: TRBV10-3; clone_size: many; d_call: -; j_call: TRBJ1-2
cdr3_aa: CASRKGAMNTEAFF; cdr3_nt: TGCGCCAGCAGAAAAGGCGCCATGAACACTGAAGCTTTCTTT; v_call: TRBV5-1; clone_size: many; d_call: -; j_call: TRBJ1-1
cdr3_aa: CAISESIREGPEAFF; cdr3_nt: TGTGCCATCAGTGAGTCGATTCGGGAGGGGCCTGAAGCTTTCTTT; v_call: TRBV10-3; clone_size: -; d_call: -; j_call: TRBJ1-1